A single sample gave rise to the 2 T cell receptor beta chains below, sequenced in a study of T cell clusters in autoimmune cytopenias. TRB was amplified by touch-down multiplex PCR, primer pools A and B combined. TCRdb reprocessed the multiplex PCR reads and stores each CDR3 protein as one record, lacking DNA. The sample shows about 4,800 distinct CDR3 sequences, and approximately 8.5% sits with its ten largest clones. TRB was amplified from about 270 ng of peripheral blood genomic DNA per sample. The sample taken for sequencing was peripheral blood. The source is a human donor with an autoimmune cytopenia or autoimmune hepatitis (not recorded which).

This clonotype ranks as medium-sized in terms of frequency. This sequence joins TRBV18 and TRBJ2-6. This CDR3 contains 17 residues. The germline CDR1 and CDR2 sequences are KGHSH and LQKENI. The CDR3 region is CASSPAGVGTGANVLTF.

This clonotype is labeled medium-sized based on frequency. V and J are TRBV19 and TRBJ2-7; TCRdb reports TRBD2, a call that lacks DNA to check it against. The germline CDR1 and CDR2 sequences are LNHDA and SQIVND (reference sequence). The length of the CDR3 is 15 residues. CDR3 in amino acids: CASSPGTSASYEQYF.